Shown below are 25 T cell receptor beta chains from a single sample sequenced in a study of cytomegalovirus exposure and HLA in healthy donors. A multiplex PCR was run with 60 Vbeta primers and 13 Jbeta primers. Data came from immunoSEQ multiplex PCR; TCRdb stores just in-frame clones and leaves some out. The profile shows under 250,000 clones, around 79% of them singletons. Specimen: PBMCs. The receptors derive from a male donor in good health and CMV-seronegative.

This clone has only a few counts. The chain links TRBV5-4 to TRBJ1-1, with a possible D match to TRBD1 (5 bases). Germline lookup yields CDR1 SGHNT and CDR2 YYREEE (reference sequence). CDR3 length equals 17 residues. V gave up 0 bases and J gave up 1 base, with 16 bases separating them. The CDR3 region is CASSLAGGGWRNTEAFF. The CDR3 coding sequence is TGTGCCAGCAGCTTGGCGGGTGGGGGGTGGAGGAACACTGAAGCTTTCTTT.

The genes are TRBV6-5 and TRBJ2-1; D ambiguous. Germline assignment: CDR1 MNHEY and CDR2 SVGAGI. The CDR3 has 16 amino acids. V was clipped by 0 bases and J by 0 bases, with 9 bases between them. In nucleotides, the CDR3 is TGTGCCAGCAGTTACTCGATTGGGCTCTCCTACAATGAGCAGTTCTTC. Its protein is CASSYSIGLSYNEQFF.

This clone has only one observation. This chain uses TRBV25-1 with TRBJ2-7, with D perhaps matching TRBD1 (5 bases). V dropped 6 bases and J dropped 5 bases, with 20 bases sitting between them. This CDR3 comprises 15 residues. Germline V lookup: CDR1 MGHDK, CDR2 SYGVNS. CDR3 protein: CASSLSTDIRDEQYF. CDR3 nucleotides: TGTGCCAGCAGCCTCTCGACAGACATCCGGGACGAGCAGTACTTC.

J is TRBJ2-5 and V is TRBV7-9; D might be TRBD2 (6 bases). The closer fit of TRBJ2-7 to the DNA end suggests the J call may be wrong. This CDR3 spans 14 amino acids. The germline CDR1 and CDR2 sequences are SEHNR and FQNEAQ (reference sequence). In DNA form, the CDR3 reads TGTGCCAGCAGCTTAGTCGGGACTTACTACGAGCAGTACTTC. It encodes CASSLVGTYYEQYF.

The rearrangement uses TRBV27 and TRBJ1-1, with D perhaps TRBD1 (5 bases). The CDR3 length is 14 residues. Trimming removed 3 bases at V and 4 bases at J, with 12 bases between. Germline CDR1 reads MNHEY; CDR2 reads SMNVEV (reference sequence). Written as DNA, the CDR3 is TGTGCCAGCAGTTTTAGAGGCAGGGCCACTGAAGCTTTCTTT. Translating gives CASSFRGRATEAFF.

The chain joins TRBV7-2 to TRBJ2-4, with TRBD1 matching over 8 bases. Losses at the gene ends were 5 bases for V and 15 bases for J; bases not matched to a gene: 15. The CDR3 has 14 amino acids. The V gene's germline CDR1 is SGHTA and CDR2 FQGNSA. CDR3 amino acids: CASSARQGPLGLYF. The CDR3 DNA is TGTGCCAGCAGCGCCCGACAGGGGCCTTTGGGTCTGTACTTC.

This clone has only one observation. The rearrangement links TRBV19 to TRBJ2-5; 8 nucleotides match TRBD2. Germline lookup yields CDR1 LNHDA and CDR2 SQIVND (reference sequence). The length of the CDR3 is 16 residues. J lost 0 bases, V lost 6 bases, and 9 bases had no gene match. The CDR3 protein is CASSETGGTYQETQYF. As DNA, the CDR3 is TGTGCCAGTAGCGAAACGGGGGGGACCTACCAAGAGACCCAGTACTTC.

This chain uses TRBV27 with TRBJ2-7; D is possibly TRBD1 (6 bases). The germline V gene encodes CDR1 MNHEY and CDR2 SMNVEV (reference sequence). The CDR3 covers 15 residues. Trimming pared 5 bases from V and 7 bases from J, leaving 21 bases between. The CDR3 DNA is TGTGCCAGCAGTGGCACCGGGACATTCCTTGAGGAGCAGTACTTC. Translating it yields CASSGTGTFLEEQYF.

The chain combines TRBV6-5 with TRBJ1-6, with 9 bases fitting TRBD1. The germline V gene encodes CDR1 MNHEY and CDR2 SVGAGI. V was clipped by 7 bases and J by 10 bases; unmatched bases: 8. The CDR3 extends over 14 amino acids. The CDR3 DNA sequence: TGTGCCAGCACCGCGGGACAGGGTGGATCACCCCTCCACTTT. This sequence encodes CASTAGQGGSPLHF.

The V gene is TRBV5-1, the J gene TRBJ1-1, with D possibly being TRBD1 (5 bases). Trimming took 3 bases from V and 3 from J, leaving 12 bases between them. This CDR3 is built from 14 residues. CDR1 and CDR2 (germline): SGHRS, YFSETQ. CDR3 DNA: TGCGCCAGCAGCTCTCAGGGTTCCGACACTGAAGCTTTCTTT. It encodes CASSSQGSDTEAFF.

This clone was detected a few times. The chain combines TRBV19 with TRBJ2-1; 8 bases fit TRBD1. The CDR3 sequence is 15 residues long. The V gene end was trimmed by 2 bases and the J gene end by 3 bases; junction bases not matched to a gene: 3. The V gene's germline CDR1 is LNHDA and CDR2 SQIVND (reference sequence). This CDR3 is CASSIQGAIYNEQFF. CDR3 DNA: TGTGCCAGTAGTATACAGGGGGCGATCTACAATGAGCAGTTCTTC.

This rearrangement joins TRBV11-2 to TRBJ2-5; possibly TRBD2 for D (6 bases). The V and J ends lost 1 base and 3 bases respectively, with 9 bases between them. Germline assignment: CDR1 SGHAT and CDR2 FQNNGV. CDR3 length: 14 residues. The CDR3, as DNA: TGTGCCAGCAGCTTAGTAGGAGGGAAAGAGACCCAGTACTTC. Translated: CASSLVGGKETQYF.

The gene calls are TRBV5-1 and TRBJ2-1; no definite D call. The germline gives CDR1 SGHRS, CDR2 YFSETQ. The V end lost 6 bases, the J end lost 4 bases, and 17 bases lay between the germline ends. The CDR3 is 15 residues long. The DNA of the CDR3 is TGCGCCAGCACCCTTCGGGTACCCCCTTACAATGAGCAGTTCTTC. Translation gives CASTLRVPPYNEQFF.

The rearrangement uses TRBV6-1 and TRBJ1-1; D gene uncertain. The germline CDR1 and CDR2 sequences are MNHNS and SASEGT. V shed 4 bases and J shed 3 bases, with 12 bases lying between them. The CDR3 is 14 amino acids. The CDR3 is CASSGYLGYTEAFF. The CDR3 region has the DNA TGTGCCAGCAGTGGATACCTCGGGTACACTGAAGCTTTCTTT.

The CDR3 DNA is TGTGCCAGCAGCGATGGGGGAGGTACAGATACGCAGTATTTT. Translation gives CASSDGGGTDTQYF. The chain joins TRBV9 to TRBJ2-3; tentatively, D is TRBD2 (6 bases). CDR3 length: 14 amino acids. Trimming took 3 bases from V and 3 from J, leaving 11 bases between them. Germline CDR1 is SGDLS and CDR2 is YYNGEE.

The rearrangement joins TRBV7-9 to TRBJ2-1, with 7 bases identical to TRBD2. From germline, CDR1 is SEHNR and CDR2 FQNEAQ (reference sequence). The CDR3 covers 15 residues. The ends lost 5 bases at V and 4 bases at J; junction bases unmatched: 8. CDR3 bases: TGTGCCAGCAGCCCTAGGCTAGCGGCATACAATGAGCAGTTCTTC. Translating gives CASSPRLAAYNEQFF.

The CDR3 reads CASSRTGSQETQYF. CDR3 in DNA: TGTGCCAGCAGCAGGACAGGGAGTCAAGAGACCCAGTACTTC. The chain is built from TRBV7-6 and TRBJ2-5; 8 positions agree with TRBD1. Germline CDR1 and CDR2: SGHVS and FNYEAQ. This CDR3 is 14 amino acids long. The J segment lost 2 bases and the V segment lost 5 bases, leaving 4 bases of the junction unmatched.

The chain combines TRBV30 with TRBJ2-7; 10 bases are a match to TRBD2. The V segment lost 7 bases and the J segment 2 bases; nucleotides outside the gene matches: 11. In germline, CDR1 is GTSNPN, CDR2 SVGIG (reference sequence). This CDR3 has 15 residues. The CDR3: CAFSRSGGGPYEQYF. The CDR3 region has the DNA TGTGCCTTTTCGCGGAGCGGGGGGGGTCCCTACGAGCAGTACTTC.

The chain carries TRBV27 and TRBJ1-5; 10 bases are shared with TRBD1. Trimming cost V 0 bases and J 7 bases; bases outside gene matches: 9. Germline V gene sequence: CDR1 MNHEY, CDR2 SMNVEV (reference sequence). There are 17 residues in the CDR3. CDR3 sequence reads: CASSLSPFDRGQQPQHF. The CDR3, as DNA: TGTGCCAGCAGTTTATCGCCTTTTGACAGGGGGCAACAGCCCCAGCATTTT.

V gene TRBV5-6 combines with J gene TRBJ2-1, with TRBD1 identical over 9 bases. In germline, CDR1 is SGHDT, CDR2 YYEEEE. V lost 4 bases to trimming and J lost 3 bases; unmatched junction nucleotides: 5. The CDR3 covers 15 residues. The CDR3 spells CASSADRGFYNEQFF. The CDR3 DNA follows: TGTGCCAGCAGCGCGGACAGGGGCTTCTACAATGAGCAGTTCTTC.

The J gene is TRBJ2-3, the V gene TRBV2; 12 bases align to TRBD2. Germline CDR1 and CDR2: SNHLY and FYNNEI. After removal of 7 bases from V and 4 bases from J, the junction contained 6 bases not matched to a gene. The length of the CDR3 is 15 residues. This CDR3 reads CASTPTSGGADTQYF. The CDR3 coding sequence is TGTGCCAGCACCCCGACTAGCGGGGGAGCAGATACGCAGTATTTT.

The chain employs TRBV6-6 and TRBJ1-5; D remains ambiguous. The length of the CDR3 is 16 residues. V shed 0 bases and J shed 0 bases, with 9 bases lying between them. The V gene's germline CDR1 is MNHNY and CDR2 SVGAGI (reference sequence). For the CDR3, the DNA is TGTGCCAGCAGTTACTCAGTGGGCTTTAGCAATCAGCCCCAGCATTTT. The encoded protein is CASSYSVGFSNQPQHF.

This clone was seen a single time. The chain employs TRBV30 and TRBJ2-3; TRBD2 matches at 14 bases. Germline values: CDR1 GTSNPN, CDR2 SVGIG (reference sequence). CDR3 length: 15 residues. With V trimmed by 5 bases and J by 4 bases, 5 bases remained unmatched. Here the CDR3 reads CAWATSGGAPDTQYF. In DNA, the CDR3 is TGTGCCTGGGCGACTAGCGGGGGGGCCCCAGATACGCAGTATTTT.

The chain uses TRBV19 and TRBJ1-5; the D gene is possibly TRBD1 (6 bases). Deletions cut 3 bases from V and 4 bases from J, with 10 bases between. The CDR3 runs 14 residues. CDR1 and CDR2 from the germline V gene are LNHDA and SQIVND (reference sequence). This chain's CDR3 is CASSMDSANQPQHF. DNA of the CDR3: TGTGCCAGTAGTATGGACAGTGCGAATCAGCCCCAGCATTTT. Based on the CDR3 plus reference TRBV19 and TRBJ1-5, the full variable domain is DGGITQSPKYLFRKEGQNVTLSCEQNLNHDAMYWYRQDPGQGLRLIYYSQIVNDFQKGDIAEGYSVSREKKESFPLTVTSAQKNPTAFYLCASSMDSANQPQHFGDGTRLSIL.

The chain links TRBV5-8 to TRBJ1-2; 8 bases agree with TRBD1. CDR3 length: 14 amino acids. Trimming removed 4 bases from V and 6 bases from J; junction bases left unmatched: 8. Germline values: CDR1 SGHTS, CDR2 YDEGEE. The CDR3: CASSGAGGRDGYTF. As DNA, the CDR3 is TGTGCCAGCAGCGGGGCAGGGGGCCGGGATGGCTACACCTTC.